This section outlines one T cell receptor (beta chain) sequence together with its context. The source of the sample is a study of CD8 T cells in Susac syndrome. Reverse transcription used roughly 0.5 to 1 ug RNA and random hexamers. TCRdb re-called the immunoSEQ multiplex PCR reads through MiXCR, storing one row per CDR3 protein. Of about 120,000 distinct CDR3 sequences listed, around 94% are singletons. Germline CDR1 LGHDT, CDR2 YNNKEL (reference sequence). CDR3 length: 14 amino acids. V lost 0 bases and J 4 bases, leaving 7 bases between the germline ends. The specimen was CD8+ T cells from PBMCs. The rearrangement joins TRBV3-1 to TRBJ1-5, with D unresolved. The TCR was taken from a human donor with Susac syndrome. The CDR3: CASSQDRGNQPQHF. The CDR3 DNA reads as TGTGCCAGCAGCCAAGATCGCGGTAATCAGCCCCAGCATTTT.